This passage covers 16 T cell receptor beta chains from one sample sequenced in a study of blood T cell repertoires in COVID-19. Sequencing was performed with immunoSEQ multiplex PCR; in TCRdb, only in-frame clones are kept and a portion is missing. The sample has around 230,000 clones, around 88% seen once. Sequences were obtained from PBMCs or T cells enriched from blood (not recorded which). The receptor set was obtained from a woman aged 35 to 49 with acute COVID-19.

This clone was seen more than once but under ten times. This chain connects TRBV19 to TRBJ2-3; a possible D gene is TRBD2 (5 bases). The V end was cut by 8 bases, the J end by 0 bases, with 18 bases between. Per the germline V gene, CDR1 is LNHDA and CDR2 is SQIVND (reference sequence). The CDR3 totals 16 residues. Written as DNA, the CDR3 is TGTGCCAGTTCCCCAGGAGGTACTTTTAGCACAGATACGCAGTATTTT. Its protein is CASSPGGTFSTDTQYF.

About this clone itself: Additional DNA sequences in this sample encode the identical CDR3. The chain is built from TRBV5-1 and TRBJ1-1, with TRBD1 identical over 7 bases. This CDR3 region has 14 residues. The V gene's germline CDR1 is SGHRS and CDR2 YFSETQ. The V gene end was trimmed by 4 bases and the J gene end by 4 bases; junction bases not matched to a gene: 7. CDR3 sequence (DNA): TGCGCCAGCAGCCTCCGACAGGGCAGCACTGAAGCTTTCTTT. It specifies CASSLRQGSTEAFF. The whole variable domain, remainder taken from reference TRBV5-1 and TRBJ1-1, is KAGVTQTPRYLIKTRGQQVTLSCSPISGHRSVSWYQQTPGQGLQFLFEYFSETQRNKGNFPGRFSGRQFSNSRSEMNVSTLELGDSALYLCASSLRQGSTEAFFGQGTRLTVV.

This sequence joins TRBV27 and TRBJ1-5; TRBD1 agrees at 7 bases. V dropped 6 bases and J dropped 7; count of bases not matched to a gene: 12. The CDR3 totals 15 residues. CDR1 and CDR2 (germline): MNHEY, SMNVEV (reference sequence). CDR3 DNA sequence: TGTGCCAGCAGGAAAACAGGGGATGAGGCCCAGCCCCAGCATTTT. This encodes CASRKTGDEAQPQHF.

J is TRBJ1-5 and V is TRBV28; 7 bases line up with TRBD1. With V trimmed by 6 bases and J by 3 bases, 5 bases remained unmatched. Looked up from germline, CDR1 is MDHEN and CDR2 is SYDVKM. CDR3 length: 14 residues. The CDR3 DNA reads as TGTGCCAGCAGCAACAGGGGCTCCAATCAGCCCCAGCATTTT. Amino acids: CASSNRGSNQPQHF.

The chain joins TRBV9 to TRBJ2-1, with 7 bases fitting TRBD1. The V and J ends lost 2 bases and 3 bases, in that order; junction bases with no gene match: 2. CDR1 and CDR2 (germline): SGDLS, YYNGEE. This CDR3 contains 14 residues. The CDR3 DNA reads TGTGCCAGCAGCGTCGGGGACAGCTACAATGAGCAGTTCTTC. It yields the protein CASSVGDSYNEQFF.

This CDR3 reads CASSLAVYTGSGFEQYF. The CDR3 DNA reads TGTGCCAGCAGCTTGGCCGTTTACACAGGTTCCGGGTTCGAGCAGTACTTC. The chain recombines TRBV5-5 with TRBJ2-7; tentatively, D is TRBD1 (5 bases). The CDR3 sequence is 17 residues long. V was trimmed by 0 bases and J by 6 bases, leaving 22 bases between them. Germline values: CDR1 SGHKS, CDR2 YYEKEE (reference sequence).

The chain has TRBV18 and TRBJ1-2; 11 positions match TRBD1. With 5 bases clipped from V and 8 bases from J, the junction kept 10 bases outside the gene matches. The CDR3 runs to 15 residues. Germline values: CDR1 KGHSH, CDR2 LQKENI. The CDR3 DNA reads as TGTGCCAGCTCAGGATGGACAGGGGGCGTTCAGGGCTACACCTTC. It codes for CASSGWTGGVQGYTF.

The gene calls are TRBV5-4 and TRBJ2-3, with TRBD2 matching over 11 bases. The CDR3 is made up of 19 amino acids. Unmatched junction bases numbered 18, after V lost 4 bases and J lost 5 bases. The germline V gene has CDR1 SGHNT and CDR2 YYREEE (reference sequence). CDR3 region: CASSPQGLAALPAGDTQYF. CDR3 nucleotides: TGTGCCAGCAGCCCACAGGGACTAGCGGCCTTACCCGCTGGAGATACGCAGTATTTT.

J is TRBJ1-2 and V is TRBV7-2, with D perhaps TRBD1 (5 bases). This CDR3 comprises 14 residues. The ends were cut back, 1 base at V and 5 bases at J, with 11 bases in the middle. CDR1 is SGHTA, CDR2 FQGNSA, per germline. CDR3 nucleotides: TGTGCCAGCAGCTTAGGGGGCACGGAATATGGCTACACCTTC. Its protein is CASSLGGTEYGYTF.

The chain is built from TRBV5-1 and TRBJ2-4, with TRBD2 matching 8 bases. The J segment lost 8 bases and the V segment lost 5 bases, leaving 6 bases of the junction unmatched. Germline CDR1 reads SGHRS; CDR2 reads YFSETQ. This CDR3 region has 13 residues. The CDR3 sequence: CASRSGGMDIQYF. The CDR3 coding sequence is TGCGCCAGCAGGTCGGGAGGGATGGACATTCAGTACTTC.

CDR3 nucleotides: TGTGCCACCAGCAGAGATCCGGGGGGAAGCGATACGCAGTATTTT. This encodes CATSRDPGGSDTQYF. The V and J genes are TRBV15 and TRBJ2-3; TRBD2 matches 7 bases. V lost 0 bases and J lost 6; bases outside the gene matches: 6. The CDR3 spans 15 residues. Germline V lookup: CDR1 LNHNV, CDR2 YYDKDF (reference sequence). The variable domain in full, completed from reference TRBV15 and TRBJ2-3, reads DAMVIQNPRYQVTQFGKPVTLSCSQTLNHNVMYWYQQKSSQAPKLLFHYYDKDFNNEADTPDNFQSRRPNTSFCFLDIRSPGLGDTAMYLCATSRDPGGSDTQYFGPGTRLTVL.

V is TRBV5-1 and J is TRBJ2-1; possible D gene TRBD2, 5 bases. Trimming took off 0 bases at V and 6 bases at J, with 13 bases between the two ends. Germline V gene data show CDR1 as SGHRS and CDR2 as YFSETQ. The CDR3 totals 15 residues. The CDR3 region has the DNA TGCGCCAGCAGCTTGGTGGAGCGGAAGTTCAATGAGCAGTTCTTC. It specifies CASSLVERKFNEQFF.

J is TRBJ2-2 and V is TRBV27, with D maybe TRBD1 (5 bases). The CDR3 length is 15 residues. Trimming took off 5 bases at V and 1 base at J, with 11 bases between the two ends. The germline V gene encodes CDR1 MNHEY and CDR2 SMNVEV (reference sequence). The CDR3 sequence: CASSKQVVNTGELFF. DNA for the CDR3: TGTGCCAGCAGTAAACAGGTCGTGAACACCGGGGAGCTGTTTTTT.

V and J are TRBV3-1 (or the pseudogene TRBV3-2) and TRBJ2-2; 10 bases fit TRBD2. Germline-derived CDR1 and CDR2 are LGHDT and YNNKEL (reference sequence). V trimming: 6 bases; J trimming: 2 bases; junction bases outside the gene matches: 9. The CDR3 runs 17 residues. The CDR3 sequence: CASSLPGLATNTGELFF. Here the CDR3 DNA reads TGTGCCAGCAGTCTTCCGGGACTAGCGACTAACACCGGGGAGCTGTTTTTT.

This clone was seen just once. V usage is TRBV19 and J usage is TRBJ1-4; tentatively, D is TRBD1 (5 bases). Germline CDR1 and CDR2: LNHDA and SQIVND (reference sequence). The CDR3 loop spans 15 amino acids. The V end was cut by 7 bases, the J end by 3 bases, with 15 bases between. CDR3 region: CASNNGATANEKLFF. In DNA, the CDR3 is TGTGCCAGTAATAATGGGGCAACAGCTAATGAAAAACTGTTTTTT.

CDR3: CASSPWTGGETQYF. For the CDR3, the DNA is TGTGCCAGCAGCCCATGGACAGGGGGGGAGACCCAGTACTTC. The chain has TRBV9 and TRBJ2-5, with 10 nucleotides matching TRBD1. Germline V lookup: CDR1 SGDLS, CDR2 YYNGEE. The CDR3 runs to 14 residues. The V gene end was trimmed by 4 bases and the J gene end by 5 bases; junction bases not matched to a gene: 5.